This T cell receptor beta chain was sequenced for a study of blood T cell repertoires in COVID-19. At the level of the study: The United States, Italy and Spain provided the acute and convalescent COVID-19 samples. PBMCs, B-cell-depleted T cells, or T cells were the source of the cDNA or gDNA that made up the material.

As originally analysed: Counts of nucleated cells, estimated from reference gene primer amplification, were obtained. Profiled with immunoSEQ multiplex PCR; TCRdb holds only in-frame clones, not every one. V and J calls and clone size follow that table, whereas D and trimming were derived from the DNA. Counted here are 100,000 to 150,000 clones, around three quarters occurring once; the ten biggest clones make up 30% to 45%. Germline CDR1 MNHEY, CDR2 SMNVEV (reference sequence). Trimming shortened V by 5 bases and J by 10 bases, and 12 bases separated the two germline ends. The length of the CDR3 is 13 residues.

Sequencing input: peripheral blood. The sequence came from a middle-aged man with active or convalescent COVID-19. The rearrangement joins TRBV27 to TRBJ1-6; D is unclear. For the CDR3, the DNA is TGTGCCAGCAGTCCGTGGGAGCCCTCACCCCTCCACTTT. Its translation is CASSPWEPSPLHF.